These 23 T cell receptor beta chains share one sample of origin, sequenced in a study of T cells in Graves' hyperthyroidism and ophthalmopathy. Researchers amplified the TCR beta CDR3 regions from RNA transcripts. First-round RT-PCR with HTBI primers amplified the TCR CDR3 region. In TCRdb, the multiplex PCR reads were re-called with MiXCR into one record per CDR3 protein. This table has some 620,000 distinct CDR3 sequences, roughly 16% appearing once. The sample taken for sequencing was blood. The receptors come from a young woman with Graves' hyperthyroidism.

This clonotype is a singleton in its sample. This rearrangement joins TRBV15 to TRBJ1-2; 7 bases are shared with TRBD1. V was pared by 7 bases and J by 10 bases, with 12 bases of the junction left unmatched. This CDR3 contains 13 residues. Germline V CDR1 and CDR2: LNHNV, YYDKDF (reference sequence). The CDR3 coding sequence is TGTGCCACCACTCCAGACAGGGACCTCGACTACACCTTC. Translating gives CATTPDRDLDYTF. Combining the CDR3 with reference TRBV15 and TRBJ1-2 gives the whole variable domain DAMVIQNPRYQVTQFGKPVTLSCSQTLNHNVMYWYQQKSSQAPKLLFHYYDKDFNNEADTPDNFQSRRPNTSFCFLDIRSPGLGDTAMYLCATTPDRDLDYTFGSGTRLTVV.

This chain joins TRBV4-1 and TRBJ2-5; 8 bases map to TRBD2. The CDR3 runs 16 residues. V lost 4 bases to trimming and J lost 2 bases; unmatched junction nucleotides: 9. Per the germline V gene, CDR1 is MGHRA and CDR2 is YSYEKL. In nucleotides, the CDR3 is TGCGCCAGCAGCCCGACGCCGGGGGGGCTGCAAGAGACCCAGTACTTC. Protein: CASSPTPGGLQETQYF.

In this sample, this clonotype turned up many times. The rearrangement links TRBV7-2 to TRBJ2-1; tentatively, D is TRBD1 (5 bases). The V end lost 2 bases, the J end lost 1 base, and 12 bases lay between the germline ends. The CDR3 runs to 16 residues. Germline V CDR1 and CDR2: SGHTA, FQGNSA. The CDR3 DNA reads as TGTGCCAGCAGCTTACGGGCCAGGGTGTCCTACAATGAGCAGTTCTTC. Protein sequence: CASSLRARVSYNEQFF.

This clonotype was observed many times. The chain links TRBV2 to TRBJ2-3; D is possibly TRBD2 (5 bases). The germline V gene has CDR1 SNHLY and CDR2 FYNNEI. This CDR3 has 14 amino acids. The V end was cut by 7 bases, the J end by 3 bases, with 14 bases between. The CDR3 loop is CASKRDGKTDTQYF. CDR3 nucleotide sequence: TGTGCCAGCAAGCGAGACGGGAAAACAGATACGCAGTATTTT. Based on the CDR3 plus reference TRBV2 and TRBJ2-3, the full variable domain is EPEVTQTPSHQVTQMGQEVILRCVPISNHLYFYWYRQILGQKVEFLVSFYNNEISEKSEIFDDQFSVERPDGSNFTLKIRSTKLEDSAMYFCASKRDGKTDTQYFGPGTRLTVL.

This clonotype was observed at least ten times. The CDR3 region is CSASPGTGRYDEQFF. The CDR3, as DNA: TGCAGTGCTAGCCCCGGGACAGGGAGGTACGATGAGCAGTTCTTC. The rearrangement joins TRBV20-1 to TRBJ2-1, with 9 bases identical to TRBD1. The CDR3 consists of 15 residues. V dropped 3 bases and J dropped 8; count of bases not matched to a gene: 11. The germline V gene has CDR1 DFQATT and CDR2 SNEGSKA (reference sequence).

The genes are TRBV4-2 and TRBJ2-3, with 9 nucleotides matching TRBD1. Losses at the gene ends were 0 bases for V and 11 bases for J; bases not matched to a gene: 15. Germline lookup yields CDR1 LGHNA and CDR2 YNFKEQ. The CDR3 loop spans 17 amino acids. The CDR3 bases are TGTGCCAGCAGCCAAGAACGTACGGTAGGACAGGGGCATCTGCAGTATTTT. Amino acids: CASSQERTVGQGHLQYF.

There are many counts of this clonotype. The chain is built from TRBV15 and TRBJ2-1; the D gene is possibly TRBD1 (5 bases). The CDR3 runs 13 residues. Germline V gene sequence: CDR1 LNHNV, CDR2 YYDKDF (reference sequence). The ends were cut back, 0 bases at V and 10 bases at J, with 10 bases in the middle. The CDR3 bases are TGTGCCACCAGCAGAGATTTTACAGGAGAGCAGTTCTTC. This codes for CATSRDFTGEQFF. Together with reference TRBV15 and TRBJ2-1, the CDR3 gives the full variable domain: DAMVIQNPRYQVTQFGKPVTLSCSQTLNHNVMYWYQQKSSQAPKLLFHYYDKDFNNEADTPDNFQSRRPNTSFCFLDIRSPGLGDTAMYLCATSRDFTGEQFFGPGTRLTVL.

This clonotype came up many times. J is TRBJ2-7 and V is TRBV11-2; TRBD1 might be the D (6 bases). The CDR3 contains 15 residues. Per the germline V gene, CDR1 is SGHAT and CDR2 is FQNNGV. The V end lost 1 base, the J end lost 4 bases, and 14 bases lay between the germline ends. The CDR3 DNA sequence: TGTGCCAGCAGCTTAGGACCAGGGGTATCGTACGAGCAGTACTTC. Translated, it gives CASSLGPGVSYEQYF. Drawing the rest from reference TRBV11-2 and TRBJ2-7, the complete variable domain is EAGVAQSPRYKIIEKRQSVAFWCNPISGHATLYWYQQILGQGPKLLIQFQNNGVVDDSQLPKDRFSAERLKGVDSTLKIQPAKLEDSAVYLCASSLGPGVSYEQYFGPGTRLTVT.

V usage is TRBV9 and J usage is TRBJ1-5, with D possibly being TRBD1 (5 bases). The CDR3 runs to 15 residues. V was cut by 4 bases and J by 5 bases, with 16 bases left in between. The germline gives CDR1 SGDLS, CDR2 YYNGEE. CDR3 residues: CASSPVGGPDQPQHF. In DNA, the CDR3 is TGTGCCAGCAGCCCCGTTGGGGGTCCGGATCAGCCCCAGCATTTT.

The rearrangement joins TRBV11-2 to TRBJ2-7, with 8 bases matching TRBD1. Germline assignment: CDR1 SGHAT and CDR2 FQNNGV. Unmatched junction bases numbered 14, after V lost 7 bases and J lost 6 bases. This CDR3 has 15 amino acids. CDR3 in DNA: TGTGCCAGCACCTTTAGGGGGCAGGGGGCGGCCGAGCAGTACTTC. Residues: CASTFRGQGAAEQYF.

This clonotype has ten or more counts. The chain has TRBV6-2 or TRBV6-3 and TRBJ2-3, with TRBD2 matching 8 bases. Germline assignment: CDR1 MNHEY and CDR2 SVGEGT. The CDR3 sequence is 15 residues long. V was clipped by 3 bases and J by 5 bases; unmatched bases: 7. CDR3 in amino acids: CASSYFREGQDTQYF. For the CDR3, the DNA is TGTGCCAGCAGTTATTTCCGGGAGGGCCAAGATACGCAGTATTTT.

The rearrangement joins TRBV20-1 to TRBJ1-6, with a tentative D call TRBD1 (6 bases). Per germline, CDR1 DFQATT and CDR2 SNEGSKA (reference sequence). V lost 3 bases and J lost 1, with 16 bases in between. The length of the CDR3 is 17 residues. CDR3 sequence: CSASDRPGASYNSPLHF. The CDR3 DNA is TGCAGTGCTAGTGATAGACCAGGGGCGTCCTATAATTCACCCCTCCACTTT.

The chain carries TRBV20-1 and TRBJ2-3, with 10 positions matching TRBD2. CDR1 and CDR2 (germline): DFQATT, SNEGSKA (reference sequence). V shed 1 base and J 2 bases; nucleotides not matched to a gene: 3. CDR3 length: 15 amino acids. The CDR3, as DNA: TGCAGTGCTAGAGCTAGCGGGAGAGTCACAGATACGCAGTATTTT. Protein product: CSARASGRVTDTQYF.

The chain employs TRBV19 and TRBJ2-4; a weak D match, TRBD2 (5 bases). This CDR3 spans 15 amino acids. The germline V gene encodes CDR1 LNHDA and CDR2 SQIVND (reference sequence). The V and J ends lost 4 bases and 6 bases respectively, with 16 bases between them. CDR3 protein: CASSSGARRGNIQYF. The CDR3 DNA follows: TGTGCCAGTAGTAGCGGAGCTCGACGGGGAAACATTCAGTACTTC.

This clonotype was recorded a few times. The chain joins TRBV7-9 to TRBJ2-1; maybe TRBD1 (5 bases). The CDR3 runs 13 residues. V lost 5 bases and J 5 bases, leaving 10 bases between the germline ends. Germline V gene data show CDR1 as SEHNR and CDR2 as FQNEAQ (reference sequence). The CDR3: CASSPKTDNEQFF. The CDR3 coding sequence is TGTGCCAGCAGCCCAAAGACAGACAATGAGCAGTTCTTC. Full variable domain (outside the CDR3, taken from reference TRBV7-9 and TRBJ2-1): DTGVSQNPRHKITKRGQNVTFRCDPISEHNRLYWYRQTLGQGPEFLTYFQNEAQLEKSRLLSDRFSAERPKGSFSTLEIQRTEQGDSAMYLCASSPKTDNEQFFGPGTRLTVL.

Ten or more counts support this clonotype. The chain uses TRBV20-1 and TRBJ2-7, with 7 positions matching TRBD2. The trim removed 6 bases at V and 6 bases at J, leaving 11 bases unmatched. This CDR3 contains 13 residues. Germline V CDR1 and CDR2: DFQATT, SNEGSKA (reference sequence). The CDR3 loop is CSALLGTNSEQYF. The CDR3 DNA is TGCAGTGCCCTCCTGGGGACTAATTCCGAGCAGTACTTC.

This clonotype was observed many times. The chain links TRBV11-3 to TRBJ2-5; 7 positions agree with TRBD2. J gave up 2 bases and V 3 bases, and 15 bases lay outside the gene matches. The CDR3 is made up of 18 amino acids. CDR1 SGHNT and CDR2 YENEEA come from the germline V gene. In DNA, the CDR3 is TGTGCCAGCAGCTTTTATGGTTGGGCGGGAGAGCCGCAAGAGACCCAGTACTTC. Translation gives CASSFYGWAGEPQETQYF.

At least ten counts were recorded for this clonotype. The V gene is TRBV3-1, the J gene TRBJ1-5; tentative D call: TRBD1 (5 bases). The germline gives CDR1 LGHDT, CDR2 YNNKEL (reference sequence). The V gene lost 5 bases and the J gene lost 7 bases, with 12 bases spanning the gap. The CDR3 loop spans 13 amino acids. CDR3 protein: CASSRGWDQPQHF. Here the CDR3 DNA reads TGTGCCAGCAGCAGGGGATGGGACCAGCCCCAGCATTTT. Drawing the rest from reference TRBV3-1 and TRBJ1-5, the complete variable domain is DTAVSQTPKYLVTQMGNDKSIKCEQNLGHDTMYWYKQDSKKFLKIMFSYNNKELIINETVPNRFSPKSPDKAHLNLHINSLELGDSAVYFCASSRGWDQPQHFGDGTRLSIL.

This clonotype was seen many times. This chain connects TRBV27 to TRBJ2-5; TRBD2 is a possible D gene (7 bases). From germline, CDR1 is MNHEY and CDR2 SMNVEV (reference sequence). The CDR3 runs 14 residues. V lost 4 bases and J 9 bases, leaving 18 bases between the germline ends. The CDR3 protein is CASSSAGAYGAQYF. In DNA, the CDR3 is TGTGCCAGCAGTTCCGCGGGGGCTTACGGTGCCCAGTACTTC.

At least ten counts were recorded for this clonotype. The V and J genes are TRBV11-3 and TRBJ1-1; 8 bases line up with TRBD1. V gave up 5 bases and J gave up 4 bases; unmatched junction bases: 3. There are 13 residues in the CDR3. Germline V gene sequence: CDR1 SGHNT, CDR2 YENEEA. In nucleotides, the CDR3 is TGTGCCAGCAGCCCGGGGACAGGCACTGAAGCTTTCTTT. Its translation is CASSPGTGTEAFF.

Concerning this clonotype: It may be a read error: a sequence one base away is much more abundant. The chain links TRBV27 to TRBJ2-2, with 10 bases matching TRBD1. After removal of 6 bases from V and 6 bases from J, the junction contained 4 bases not matched to a gene. CDR3 length: 14 residues. The germline V gene encodes CDR1 MNHEY and CDR2 SMNVEV (reference sequence). The CDR3 reads CASRGTGVSGELFF. In DNA, the CDR3 is TGTGCCAGCAGGGGGACAGGGGTCTCCGGGGAGCTGTTTTTT.

As to this clonotype: The junction does not match germline at one end; this may be a read error. The V gene is TRBV7-7, the J gene TRBJ2-5, with D uncertain. The CDR3 has 15 residues. The germline CDR1 and CDR2 sequences are SSHAT and FNYEAQ (reference sequence). The CDR3 is CASSFSSAHGETQYF. CDR3 DNA: TGTGCTAGCAGCTTTTCTTCGGCCCACGGAGAGACCCAATACTTC. Looking up the rest from reference TRBV7-7 and TRBJ2-5 gives the full variable domain: GAGVSQSPRYKVTKRGQDVTLRCDPISSHATLYWYQQALGQGPEFLTYFNYEAQPDKSGLPSDRFSAERPEGSISTLTIQRTEQRDSAMYRCASSFSSAHGETQYFGPGTRLLVL.

On this clonotype itself: A much larger clone differs by one base, so this may be a read error. This chain joins TRBV2 and TRBJ2-1, with a weak D call TRBD2 (6 bases). In germline, CDR1 is SNHLY, CDR2 FYNNEI. V lost 7 bases and J lost 6, with 19 bases in between. This CDR3 region has 15 residues. CDR3 DNA: TGTGCCAGCAAGTTCGAGGCGGGGCCCCCCAATGAGCAGTTCTTC. This translates into CASKFEAGPPNEQFF.